These 8 T cell receptor beta chains share one sample of origin, sequenced in a study of vaccination and CD4 T cells after COVID-19. The study sequenced cultured CD4+ T cell DNA using the Oncomine TCR Beta short-read assay. TCRdb re-called the PCR reads through MiXCR, storing one row per CDR3 protein. The repertoire consists of around 19,000 distinct CDR3 sequences, with approximately 57% occurring once and the leading ten covering 8.9%. Treatment noted: roughly 11-day PBMC culture with coronavirus spike peptide pools or control peptides (ViraFEST assay). These receptors lack a known antigen. Sample: CD4+ T cells from blood, cultured in vitro, taken after SARS-CoV-2 vaccination. Source of these receptors: a human donor who had recovered from COVID-19.

This clonotype was detected once. This rearrangement joins TRBV7-2 to TRBJ1-3; D unresolved. CDR3 length equals 15 residues. Trimming shortened V by 5 bases and J by 5 bases, and 16 bases separated the two germline ends. Germline V gives CDR1 SGHTA, CDR2 FQGNSA. CDR3 in DNA: TGTGCCAGCAGCCTGAACCTCTGGGTACGAAACACCATATATTTT. As protein: CASSLNLWVRNTIYF.

This chain links TRBV7-8 with TRBJ1-1; D not resolved. The CDR3 loop spans 15 amino acids. Trimming removed 1 base from V and 0 bases from J, with 9 bases in between. Per germline, CDR1 SGHVS and CDR2 FQNEAQ. The CDR3 loop reads CASSLGRTLNTEAFF. Written as DNA, the CDR3 is TGTGCCAGCAGCTTAGGAAGGACCCTGAACACTGAAGCTTTCTTT.

Points on this clonotype: The junction shows a germline mismatch at one end, possibly a read error. The chain uses TRBV5-1 and TRBJ2-5; a possible D gene is TRBD2 (5 bases). The CDR3 covers 12 residues. The germline V gene has CDR1 SGHRS and CDR2 YFSETQ. The CDR3 region has the DNA TGCGCCGGCAGCTTGGCGGGTGAGACCCAGTACTTC. Translating it yields CAGSLAGETQYF.

This chain uses TRBV20-1 with TRBJ2-1, with 11 nucleotides matching TRBD2. CDR1 and CDR2 from the germline V gene are DFQATT and SNEGSKA (reference sequence). The CDR3 spans 16 residues. The V segment lost 1 base and the J segment 3 bases; nucleotides outside the gene matches: 5. The CDR3, as DNA: TGCAGTGCTAGAGGAGTCCTAGCGGGAGGCTACAATGAGCAGTTCTTC. This translates into CSARGVLAGGYNEQFF.

The chain uses TRBV19 and TRBJ2-3, with D possibly TRBD2 on 6 matching bases. V lost 6 bases, J lost 6 bases, and 16 bases lay in between. Germline V lookup: CDR1 LNHDA, CDR2 SQIVND (reference sequence). The CDR3 has 14 amino acids. CDR3: CASSTPGVGDTQYF. In nucleotides, the CDR3 is TGTGCCAGTAGCACCCCGGGGGTTGGCGATACGCAGTATTTT.

The chain employs TRBV20-1 and TRBJ1-5; 7 bases map to TRBD1. With V trimmed by 5 bases and J by 5 bases, 9 bases remained unmatched. The CDR3 totals 14 residues. The germline gives CDR1 DFQATT, CDR2 SNEGSKA (reference sequence). Here the CDR3 DNA reads TGCAGTGCTCACAAACAGGGGTCCCATCAGCCCCAGCATTTT. It encodes CSAHKQGSHQPQHF.

In this sample, this clonotype turned up once. Here the CDR3 DNA reads TGTGCCAGCAGTACTCATTGGGACAGGAGTATAACCGAAACCTACGAGCAGTACTTC. Translating it yields CASSTHWDRSITETYEQYF. This chain links TRBV27 with TRBJ2-7; 8 bases line up with TRBD1. The CDR3 spans 19 residues. With V trimmed by 5 bases and J by 2 bases, 20 bases remained unmatched. The germline V gene has CDR1 MNHEY and CDR2 SMNVEV (reference sequence).

The sample holds a few counts of this clonotype. The V gene is TRBV7-9, the J gene TRBJ1-3; 9 nucleotides align to TRBD1. Germline V gives CDR1 SEHNR, CDR2 FQNEAQ (reference sequence). The CDR3 sequence is 14 residues long. V lost 5 bases to trimming and J lost 4 bases; unmatched junction nucleotides: 3. CDR3: CASSPTGGGNTIYF. The CDR3 coding sequence is TGTGCCAGCAGCCCGACAGGGGGAGGAAACACCATATATTTT.